The entry below describes one TCR beta chain. Its antigen is still unknown. The data were taken from a study of blood T cells in healthy people across ages. Study results and limitations: Naive CD4+ cells and diversity were both higher in long-lived donors than in aged donors. It was held that diversity estimates obtained from one million T cells represented underestimates. Strong correlation existed between TCR beta diversity and naive T cell percentage.

A J-beta primer mix and a sample-barcoded 5' primer were used in a second PCR of roughly 7 to 12 cycles. MiXCR was run by TCRdb on the 5' RACE reads, yielding one entry per CDR3 protein. The sample contains 600,000 to 800,000 distinct CDR3 sequences, about 21% of which appear only once. At least 6 micrograms of total RNA were extracted per sample. This CDR3 has 12 residues. CDR1 is MNHNS and CDR2 is SASEGT in the germline V gene. The specimen sequenced was blood. The receptor was isolated from a man between 65 and 79 years old in good health. The rearrangement uses TRBV6-1 and TRBJ2-1; no clear D. The J call is doubtful: the DNA matches TRBJ2-5 better. Here the CDR3 reads CASSAFRGTQYF. The CDR3 DNA reads TGTGCCAGCAGCGCCTTCAGAGGGACCCAGTACTTC.